The present T cell receptor (beta chain) was sequenced within a study of T-cell memory formation after mild COVID-19. Study-level information: Clusters were largely donor specific.

Germline V gene data show CDR1 as DFQATT and CDR2 as SNEGSKA (reference sequence). The CDR3 has 15 residues. V lost 2 bases and J 2 bases, leaving 15 bases between the germline ends. TCRdb re-analysed the 5' RACE reads in MiXCR, keeping a single row per CDR3 protein. Of about 470,000 distinct CDR3 sequences in the sample, about 23% are singletons; the top ten hold 9.5% to 15%. Study-wide findings and caveats: CD4+ contracting clones were found mainly in CM and EM, and CD8+ ones in EMRA. In pre-infection memory, a portion of responding clones appeared, which suggested that cross-reactive memory joined.

This clonotype appeared a few times. Its antigen is currently unknown. This sequence was found in an adult woman who had mild COVID-19 (a few samples of this study predate the infection). Cell type and time point are not known. Sequencing was performed on PBMCs or a T cell subset sorted from them (not recorded which). The J gene is TRBJ1-2, the V gene TRBV20-1, with D possibly matching TRBD1 (6 bases). CDR3 sequence: CSARPPAGGNYGYTF. The CDR3 DNA reads TGCAGTGCTAGACCCCCTGCGGGGGGCAACTATGGCTACACCTTC.